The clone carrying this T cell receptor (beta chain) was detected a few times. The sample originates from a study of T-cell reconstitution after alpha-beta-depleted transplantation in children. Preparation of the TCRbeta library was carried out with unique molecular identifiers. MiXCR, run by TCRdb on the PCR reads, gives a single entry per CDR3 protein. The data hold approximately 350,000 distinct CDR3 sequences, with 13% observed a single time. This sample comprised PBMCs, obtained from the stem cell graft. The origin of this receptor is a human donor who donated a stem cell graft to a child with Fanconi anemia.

The CDR3 DNA sequence: TGCGCCAGCAGCCCCTCCGGACAGGATAATGAAAAACTGTTTTTT. Encoded protein: CASSPSGQDNEKLFF. The J gene is TRBJ1-4, the V gene TRBV4-3; 7 nucleotides agree with TRBD1. Germline values: CDR1 LGHNA, CDR2 YSLEER. CDR3 length: 15 amino acids. V dropped 4 bases and J dropped 4; count of bases not matched to a gene: 6.